One and the same sample provided the 32 T cell receptor beta chains below, sequenced in a study of blood T cell repertoires in COVID-19. TCRdb's copy holds only in-frame clones and misses some; the assay was immunoSEQ multiplex PCR. The sample has some 250,000 clones, approximately 85% seen once. Sequencing input: PBMCs or T cells enriched from blood (not recorded which). These receptors originate from a woman in her forties or fifties who had recovered from COVID-19.

This clone was seen a handful of times. The rearrangement uses TRBV28 and TRBJ1-1, with TRBD1 as a possible D gene (5 bases). The V gene's germline CDR1 is MDHEN and CDR2 SYDVKM. Trimming removed 7 bases at V and 0 bases at J, with 9 bases between. The length of the CDR3 is 13 residues. Here the CDR3 DNA reads TGTGCCAGCACCTTACAGGTGAACACTGAAGCTTTCTTT. Translating it yields CASTLQVNTEAFF.

J is TRBJ1-1 and V is TRBV11-1; D gene ambiguous. V was shortened by 5 bases and J by 3 bases, with 4 bases between the two germline ends. CDR3 length equals 11 residues. CDR1 and CDR2 (germline): SGHAT, FQDESV (reference sequence). CDR3: CASSPYTEAFF. CDR3 DNA sequence: TGTGCCAGCAGCCCTTACACTGAAGCTTTCTTT. The whole variable domain, remainder taken from reference TRBV11-1 and TRBJ1-1, is EAEVAQSPRYKITEKSQAVAFWCDPISGHATLYWYRQILGQGPELLVQFQDESVVDDSQLPKDRFSAERLKGVDSTLKIQPAELGDSAMYLCASSPYTEAFFGQGTRLTVV.

The chain employs TRBV14 and TRBJ2-1; D is uncertain. The length of the CDR3 is 15 residues. V shed 1 base and J shed 0 bases, with 7 bases lying between them. Germline-derived CDR1 and CDR2 are SGHDN and FVKESK. The CDR3 loop is CASSQGWSSYNEQFF. DNA of the CDR3: TGTGCCAGCAGCCAAGGGTGGAGCTCCTACAATGAGCAGTTCTTC.

This clone was picked up a small number of times. J is TRBJ1-5 and V is TRBV4-1, with D perhaps TRBD1 (6 bases). V lost 3 bases and J 2 bases, leaving 8 bases between the germline ends. This CDR3 contains 14 residues. The germline gives CDR1 MGHRA, CDR2 YSYEKL. CDR3 protein: CASSHAGGNQPQHF. CDR3 bases: TGCGCCAGCAGCCATGCAGGGGGCAATCAGCCCCAGCATTTT.

Here the CDR3 DNA reads TGTGCCAGCAGCTCACTTAAAGCGGGAGCGAACTCCTACAATGAGCAGTTCTTC. Encoded protein: CASSSLKAGANSYNEQFF. The chain is built from TRBV7-8 and TRBJ2-1, with 8 bases that match TRBD2. CDR3 length: 18 residues. Germline V CDR1 and CDR2: SGHVS, FQNEAQ. Trimming cost V 4 bases and J 0 bases; bases outside gene matches: 11.

The J gene is TRBJ2-3, the V gene TRBV5-1; 7 bases align to TRBD1. J gave up 0 bases and V 6 bases, and 7 bases lay outside the gene matches. This CDR3 spans 15 amino acids. Per germline, CDR1 SGHRS and CDR2 YFSETQ. CDR3 sequence reads: CASTQRGPSTDTQYF. In nucleotides, the CDR3 is TGCGCCAGCACCCAGAGGGGGCCTAGCACAGATACGCAGTATTTT.

The chain couples TRBV5-4 to TRBJ2-2; perhaps TRBD2 as D (5 bases). Germline V gives CDR1 SGHNT, CDR2 YYREEE (reference sequence). V dropped 2 bases and J dropped 7 bases, with 12 bases sitting between them. CDR3 length: 14 residues. CDR3 coding DNA: TGTGCCAGCAGCTTTGACCCGGCGGGCGGGGAGCTGTTTTTT. Translation gives CASSFDPAGGELFF.

This rearrangement joins TRBV5-1 to TRBJ1-4; D might be TRBD1 (6 bases). The CDR3 contains 15 residues. Trimming pared 1 base from V and 5 bases from J, leaving 12 bases between. Per germline, CDR1 SGHRS and CDR2 YFSETQ. This CDR3 is CASSLTGRENEKLFF. In nucleotides, the CDR3 is TGCGCCAGCAGCTTGACAGGGAGGGAAAATGAAAAACTGTTTTTT.

The genes are TRBV10-2 and TRBJ2-1; possibly TRBD2 for D (6 bases). Trimming removed 2 bases at V and 8 bases at J, with 13 bases between. The germline V gene has CDR1 WSHSY and CDR2 SAAADI. This CDR3 comprises 14 residues. In DNA, the CDR3 is TGCGCCAGCAGTGAGGGGGACTTCGGGGATGAGCAGTTCTTC. This translates into CASSEGDFGDEQFF.

This CDR3 is CAISAAHPEAEGSMETQYF. The DNA of the CDR3 is TGTGCCATCAGTGCAGCCCACCCCGAGGCCGAGGGTAGTATGGAGACCCAGTACTTC. The V and J genes are TRBV10-3 and TRBJ2-5, with D perhaps matching TRBD2 (5 bases). Germline CDR1 ENHRY, CDR2 SYGVKD. The CDR3 covers 19 residues. V dropped 4 bases and J dropped 5 bases, with 29 bases sitting between them.

The chain recombines TRBV7-8 with TRBJ1-2, with a possible D match to TRBD1 (5 bases). The germline V gene has CDR1 SGHVS and CDR2 FQNEAQ. CDR3 size: 14 residues. Trimming stripped 4 bases from V and 10 bases from J, with 19 bases between. The CDR3 loop reads CASSSRGRGEDYTF. In DNA, the CDR3 is TGTGCCAGCAGCTCAAGAGGGAGGGGAGAGGACTACACCTTC.

The chain carries TRBV5-1 and TRBJ2-5, with TRBD1 matching over 12 bases. Germline assignment: CDR1 SGHRS and CDR2 YFSETQ. V lost 4 bases, J lost 3 bases, and 7 bases stayed unmatched. CDR3 length equals 16 residues. CDR3 coding DNA: TGCGCCAGCAGCCAGGGACAGGGGGCGCGTAAAGAGACCCAGTACTTC. It encodes CASSQGQGARKETQYF.

A remark on this clone: Other DNA sequences in this specimen translate into the identical CDR3. This rearrangement joins TRBV5-1 to TRBJ1-2, with 7 bases fitting TRBD1. The CDR3 spans 15 residues. V was pared by 0 bases and J by 1 base, with 3 bases of the junction left unmatched. The germline V gene has CDR1 SGHRS and CDR2 YFSETQ. The CDR3 DNA sequence: TGCGCCAGCAGCTTGGCTCCAGGGGGTAACTATGGCTACACCTTC. Its translation: CASSLAPGGNYGYTF.

This clone turned up a few times. V is TRBV3-1 (or the pseudogene TRBV3-2) and J is TRBJ2-7; 8 bases map to TRBD1. CDR3 length equals 13 residues. Germline CDR1 reads LGHDT; CDR2 reads YNNKEL (reference sequence). Trimming removed 4 bases from V and 4 bases from J; junction bases left unmatched: 3. The chain's CDR3 is CASSLRTGYEQYF. The CDR3 bases are TGTGCCAGCAGCCTAAGGACAGGGTACGAGCAGTACTTC.

The chain couples TRBV7-2 to TRBJ2-5, with 7 bases lining up with TRBD1. CDR1 SGHTA and CDR2 FQGNSA come from the germline V gene. The CDR3 has 15 residues. Trimming took 5 bases from V and 0 from J; bases not matched to a gene: 6. Written as DNA, the CDR3 is TGTGCCAGCAGCAACATACAGGGGTACCAAGAGACCCAGTACTTC. Residues: CASSNIQGYQETQYF.

The V and J genes are TRBV5-1 and TRBJ2-1, with D possibly matching TRBD2 (5 bases). V was shortened by 4 bases and J by 0 bases, with 17 bases between the two germline ends. The germline gives CDR1 SGHRS, CDR2 YFSETQ. The CDR3 is made up of 17 amino acids. CDR3 amino acids: CASSARAALISYNEQFF. The CDR3 DNA follows: TGCGCCAGCAGCGCGAGGGCAGCGCTAATCTCCTACAATGAGCAGTTCTTC.

This chain links TRBV4-2 with TRBJ2-2; D might be TRBD2 (5 bases). Germline CDR1 reads LGHNA; CDR2 reads YNFKEQ. V was shortened by 0 bases and J by 1 base, with 9 bases between the two germline ends. The CDR3 sequence is 16 residues long. The CDR3 region is CASSQEGGLNTGELFF. CDR3 bases: TGTGCCAGCAGCCAAGAGGGCGGGCTGAACACCGGGGAGCTGTTTTTT.

The gene calls are TRBV18 and TRBJ1-5, with TRBD1 identical over 9 bases. CDR3 length equals 15 residues. V lost 4 bases to trimming and J lost 5 bases; unmatched junction nucleotides: 6. CDR1 KGHSH and CDR2 LQKENI come from the germline V gene. CDR3 DNA: TGTGCCAGCTCACGGACAGGGGTCACGGATCAGCCCCAGCATTTT. Its protein product is CASSRTGVTDQPQHF.

The chain joins TRBV7-8 to TRBJ1-5; 7 bases match TRBD1. The CDR3 covers 14 residues. CDR1 is SGHVS and CDR2 is FQNEAQ in the germline V gene. With V trimmed by 6 bases and J by 4 bases, 6 bases remained unmatched. The CDR3 DNA sequence: TGTGCCAGCAGACACGAGGACAGGAATCAGCCCCAGCATTTT. It translates to CASRHEDRNQPQHF.

The rearrangement joins TRBV7-9 to TRBJ2-1; 7 nucleotides agree with TRBD2. Germline-derived CDR1 and CDR2 are SEHNR and FQNEAQ (reference sequence). The V and J ends lost 5 bases and 1 base, in that order; junction bases with no gene match: 14. CDR3 length: 18 residues. The CDR3 DNA follows: TGTGCCAGCAGCCCCAACTTGGCGGGAGTCTTGTCCTACAATGAGCAGTTCTTC. Protein sequence: CASSPNLAGVLSYNEQFF.

CDR3 sequence: CASSQGSREQYF. CDR3 in DNA: TGCGCCAGCAGCCAAGGGTCTCGGGAGCAGTACTTC. This chain links TRBV4-1 with TRBJ2-7; no clear D. V lost 1 base, J lost 7 bases, and 8 bases lay in between. The CDR3 runs to 12 residues. Germline V gene sequence: CDR1 MGHRA, CDR2 YSYEKL.

This clone was observed a single time. This chain uses TRBV29-1 with TRBJ2-1; D ambiguous. V gave up 0 bases and J gave up 8 bases, with 8 bases separating them. This CDR3 is 12 amino acids long. Germline CDR1 is SQVTM and CDR2 is ANQGSEA. Here the CDR3 DNA reads TGCAGCGTTGAAGAGAGGCGCCATGAGCAGTTCTTC. Residues: CSVEERRHEQFF.

The V gene is TRBV27, the J gene TRBJ1-1, with a tentative D call TRBD1 (5 bases). Trimming removed 4 bases at V and 2 bases at J, with 8 bases between. The CDR3 length is 13 residues. The germline gives CDR1 MNHEY, CDR2 SMNVEV (reference sequence). The CDR3 DNA is TGTGCCAGCAGTTGGGGCGGAAACACTGAAGCTTTCTTT. It codes for CASSWGGNTEAFF.

The chain recombines TRBV28 with TRBJ1-2; 7 bases fit TRBD1. The CDR3 is 15 amino acids. Germline V gene data show CDR1 as MDHEN and CDR2 as SYDVKM. J lost 4 bases, V lost 5 bases, and 10 bases had no gene match. The CDR3 nucleotides read TGTGCCAGCAGTAAGGGAGACAGGGAAATCTATGGCTACACCTTC. Translation gives CASSKGDREIYGYTF.

In this sample, this clone turned up once. J is TRBJ1-4 and V is TRBV18, with 7 bases that match TRBD1. CDR3 size: 14 residues. Germline CDR1 KGHSH, CDR2 LQKENI. The trim removed 6 bases at V and 2 bases at J, leaving 3 bases unmatched. CDR3 sequence reads: CASSQGQTNEKLFF. The CDR3 DNA sequence: TGTGCCAGCTCCCAGGGACAGACTAATGAAAAACTGTTTTTT. Filled out from reference TRBV18 and TRBJ1-4, the complete variable domain reads NAGVMQNPRHLVRRRGQEARLRCSPMKGHSHVYWYRQLPEEGLKFMVYLQKENIIDESGMPKERFSAEFPKEGPSILRIQQVVRGDSAAYFCASSQGQTNEKLFFGSGTQLSVL.

The DNA of the CDR3 is TGTGCCAGCAGCCCCCAGGGGGACCGTTCACCCCTCCACTTT. Its protein is CASSPQGDRSPLHF. The gene calls are TRBV3-1 (or the pseudogene TRBV3-2) and TRBJ1-6; 7 bases are a match to TRBD1. The J segment lost 9 bases and the V segment lost 4 bases, leaving 6 bases of the junction unmatched. CDR1 LGHDT and CDR2 YNNKEL come from the germline V gene (reference sequence). This CDR3 spans 14 amino acids.

The chain uses TRBV6-5 and TRBJ2-7; tentative D call: TRBD2 (6 bases). Germline CDR1 reads MNHEY; CDR2 reads SVGAGI. This CDR3 has 13 residues. V was cut by 4 bases and J by 3 bases, with 10 bases left in between. The chain's CDR3 is CASSSGGVYEQYF. CDR3 in DNA: TGTGCCAGCAGTTCCGGCGGGGTCTACGAGCAGTACTTC.

Written as DNA, the CDR3 is TGTGCCACCCGGAGGACGGGAACGGACGAGCAGTACTTC. It yields the protein CATRRTGTDEQYF. This sequence joins TRBV5-4 and TRBJ2-7, with a tentative D call TRBD2 (5 bases). This CDR3 spans 13 amino acids. Germline CDR1 reads SGHNT; CDR2 reads YYREEE (reference sequence). Between the trimmed V and J ends, which lost 9 bases and 5 bases, there was a span of 18 bases.

DNA of the CDR3: TGTGCCAGCAGCATTGATTCCTCCGATCTGAGCATTCAGTACTTC. Its translation is CASSIDSSDLSIQYF. The chain joins TRBV7-2 to TRBJ2-4; D gene uncertain. With 5 bases removed from V and 9 bases from J, the gap between germline ends came to 20 bases. Germline V lookup: CDR1 SGHTA, CDR2 FQGNSA. The CDR3 has 15 residues.

This chain links TRBV19 with TRBJ2-7; 7 bases fit TRBD1. This CDR3 is built from 14 residues. The junction had 5 bases not matched to a gene; V was cut back by 6 bases and J by 0 bases. The germline gives CDR1 LNHDA, CDR2 SQIVND (reference sequence). CDR3 amino acids: CASSLTGDSYEQYF. The CDR3, as DNA: TGTGCCAGTAGCCTCACAGGGGACTCCTACGAGCAGTACTTC.

The chain is built from TRBV10-3 and TRBJ1-1; a possible D gene is TRBD1 (5 bases). This CDR3 has 15 residues. V was cut by 3 bases and J by 2 bases, with 13 bases left in between. Germline CDR1 is ENHRY and CDR2 is SYGVKD. In DNA, the CDR3 is TGTGCCATCAGTGATGCTTGGGGGGTAAACACTGAAGCTTTCTTT. Translated, it gives CAISDAWGVNTEAFF.

V is TRBV9 and J is TRBJ1-6, with a possible D match to TRBD1 (5 bases). Trimming cost V 0 bases and J 9 bases, with 22 bases left between them. Germline V gene lookup returns CDR1 SGDLS and CDR2 YYNGEE. The CDR3 has 18 amino acids. The DNA of the CDR3 is TGTGCCAGCAGCGTAGAAATACTGGGGCCGCCGGTTGGTTCACCCCTCCACTTT. This gives the protein CASSVEILGPPVGSPLHF. The whole variable domain, remainder taken from reference TRBV9 and TRBJ1-6, is DSGVTQTPKHLITATGQRVTLRCSPRSGDLSVYWYQQSLDQGLQFLIQYYNGEERAKGNILERFSAQQFPDLHSELNLSSLELGDSALYFCASSVEILGPPVGSPLHFGNGTRLTVT.